This is a list of T cell receptor beta chains from one sample in a study of blood T cells in healthy people across ages. MiXCR was run by TCRdb on the 5' RACE reads, yielding one entry per CDR3 protein. Of about 1,400,000 distinct CDR3 sequences listed, 59% are singletons. The sequencing sample was made of blood. Receptor source: a man younger than 30 in good health. Each CDR3 is given with its conserved first and last residue. A D gene is named only where the DNA matches it firmly. Clone size appears in some rows only: once, few, many, or a class for an expanded clone.

TRBJ1-4	TRBV4-1	TRBD1	16	NA	TGCGCCAGCAGCCCAGCAGCCGGGACAGGGTTAGCAAAACTGTTTTTT	CASSPAAGTGLAKLFF
TRBJ2-7	TRBV20-1	NA	15	NA	TGCAGTGCTAGTAATCCCAGTGGGCTCCTCTACGAGCAGTACTTC	CSASNPSGLLYEQYF
TRBJ2-6	TRBV5-6	NA	16	NA	TGTGCCAGCAGCCGTACCTTTGGGCCTGGGGCCAACGTCCTGACTTTC	CASSRTFGPGANVLTF
TRBJ1-5	TRBV20-1	NA	18	NA	TGCAGTGCGAGAGAAGGGGGAGGTTCGGGGTATAGCAATCAGCCCCAGCATTTT	CSAREGGGSGYSNQPQHF
TRBJ2-7	TRBV3-1	TRBD2	17	few	TGTGCCAGCAGCCAGGGACTAGCGGGGCCGAGCTCCTACGAGCAGTACTTC	CASSQGLAGPSSYEQYF
TRBJ2-4	TRBV7-6	NA	18	NA	TGTGCCAGCAGCCCCGTGTCCCCCCGCACACAGGGTTTAAACATTCAGTACTTC	CASSPVSPRTQGLNIQYF
TRBJ2-1	TRBV5-1	TRBD2	17	few	TGCGCCAGCAGCTCTCGGACTAGCGGGAGCTCCTACAATGAGCAGTTCTTC	CASSSRTSGSSYNEQFF
TRBJ2-5	TRBV20-1	TRBD2	13	NA	TGCAGTATTGGCGGGAGGGGCGCTGAGACCCAGTACTTC	CSIGGRGAETQYF
TRBJ1-2	TRBV7-2	NA	16	NA	TGTGCCAGCAGCCAAACTCCGGCACAGACTAACTATGGCTACACCTTC	CASSQTPAQTNYGYTF
TRBJ2-3	TRBV12-3/TRBV12-4	TRBD1	15	NA	TGTGCCAGCTCTGCGCTGGGGACAGCCACAGATACGCAGTATTTT	CASSALGTATDTQYF
TRBJ2-4	TRBV5-1	NA	16	few	TGCGCCAGCAGCTTGGAGGGCAGACTAGCCAAAAACATTCAGTACTTC	CASSLEGRLAKNIQYF
TRBJ2-3	TRBV3-1	TRBD2	16	NA	TGTGCCAGCAGCCAGGTTAGCGGGATGGGGGCAGATACGCAGTATTTT	CASSQVSGMGADTQYF
TRBJ2-4	TRBV6-1	TRBD2	13	NA	TGTGCCAGCATGGAGGGACTAGCGGGATCAAAGTACTTC	CASMEGLAGSKYF
TRBJ2-6	TRBV14	NA	16	NA	TGTGCCAGCAGCCAAGATTTAGGGGTTGGGGCCAACGTCCTGACTTTC	CASSQDLGVGANVLTF
TRBJ1-2	TRBV7-6	TRBD1	16	NA	TGTGCCAGCAGCCGCACCGTTACAGGGGGCTTGAATGGCTACACCTTC	CASSRTVTGGLNGYTF
TRBJ2-5	TRBV20-1	NA	14	few	TGCAGTGCTAGTAGGGACATATCAAGTCGGACCCAGTACTTC	CSASRDISSRTQYF